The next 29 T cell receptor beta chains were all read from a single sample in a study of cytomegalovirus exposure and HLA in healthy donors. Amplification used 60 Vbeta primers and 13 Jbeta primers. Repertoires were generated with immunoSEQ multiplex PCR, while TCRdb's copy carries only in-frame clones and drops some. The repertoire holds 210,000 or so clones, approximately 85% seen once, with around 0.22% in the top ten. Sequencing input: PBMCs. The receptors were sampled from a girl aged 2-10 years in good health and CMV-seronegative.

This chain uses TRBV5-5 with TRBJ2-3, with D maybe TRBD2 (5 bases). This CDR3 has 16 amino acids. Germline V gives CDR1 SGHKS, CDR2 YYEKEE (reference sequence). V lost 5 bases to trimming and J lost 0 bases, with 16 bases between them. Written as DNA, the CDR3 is TGTGCCAGCAGGGGGAGTAGGTGGGGTAGCACAGATACGCAGTATTTT. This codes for CASRGSRWGSTDTQYF.

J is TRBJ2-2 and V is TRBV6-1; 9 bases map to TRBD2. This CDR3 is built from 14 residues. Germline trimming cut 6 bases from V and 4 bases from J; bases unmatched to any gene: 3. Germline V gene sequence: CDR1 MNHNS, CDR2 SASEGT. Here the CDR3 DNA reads TGTGCCAGCAGGCGGGGGGGAAGCACCGGGGAGCTGTTTTTT. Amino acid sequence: CASRRGGSTGELFF.

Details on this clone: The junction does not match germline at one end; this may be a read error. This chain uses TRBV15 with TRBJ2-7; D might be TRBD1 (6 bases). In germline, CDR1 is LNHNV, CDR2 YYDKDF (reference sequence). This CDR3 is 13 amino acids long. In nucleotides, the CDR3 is TGTGCCGCCAGCAAAGGACAGATCTACGAGCAGTACTTC. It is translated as CAASKGQIYEQYF.

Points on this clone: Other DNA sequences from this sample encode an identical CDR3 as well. In DNA form, the CDR3 reads TGCGCCAGCAGCTTGCTAGCGGGGGGTACCTACAATGAGCAGTTCTTC. It encodes CASSLLAGGTYNEQFF. The genes are TRBV5-1 and TRBJ2-1; 11 nucleotides align to TRBD2. Trimming took 1 base from V and 2 from J; bases not matched to a gene: 2. The CDR3 is 16 residues long. Germline values: CDR1 SGHRS, CDR2 YFSETQ.

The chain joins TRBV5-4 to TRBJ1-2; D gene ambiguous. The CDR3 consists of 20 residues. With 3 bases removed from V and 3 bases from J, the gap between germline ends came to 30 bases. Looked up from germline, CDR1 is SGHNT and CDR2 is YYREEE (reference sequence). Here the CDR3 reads CASSSKPPWNTPGGHYGYTF. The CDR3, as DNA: TGTGCCAGCAGCTCCAAACCCCCCTGGAATACTCCGGGAGGGCACTATGGCTACACCTTC. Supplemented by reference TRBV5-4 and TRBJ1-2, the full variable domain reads ETGVTQSPTHLIKTRGQQVTLRCSSQSGHNTVSWYQQALGQGPQFIFQYYREEENGRGNFPPRFSGLQFPNYSSELNVNALELDDSALYLCASSSKPPWNTPGGHYGYTFGSGTRLTVV.

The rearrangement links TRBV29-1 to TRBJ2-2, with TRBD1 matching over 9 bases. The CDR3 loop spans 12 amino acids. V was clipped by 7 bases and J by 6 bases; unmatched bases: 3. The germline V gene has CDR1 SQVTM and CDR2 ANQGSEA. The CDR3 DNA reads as TGCAGCGCACGACAGGGGGCCGGGGAGCTGTTTTTT. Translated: CSARQGAGELFF.

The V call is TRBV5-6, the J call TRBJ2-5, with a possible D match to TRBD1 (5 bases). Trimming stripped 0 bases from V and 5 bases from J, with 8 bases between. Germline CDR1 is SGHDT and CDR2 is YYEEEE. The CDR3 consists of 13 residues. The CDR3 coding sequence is TGTGCCAGCAGCTTGGAGGCAGGGGAGACCCAGTACTTC. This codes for CASSLEAGETQYF.

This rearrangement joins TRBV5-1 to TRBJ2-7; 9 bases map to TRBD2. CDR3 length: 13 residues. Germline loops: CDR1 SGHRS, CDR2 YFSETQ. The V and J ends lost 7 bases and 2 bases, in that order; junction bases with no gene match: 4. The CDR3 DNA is TGCGCCAGCGGGATAGCGGGGGCCTACGAGCAGTACTTC. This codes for CASGIAGAYEQYF.

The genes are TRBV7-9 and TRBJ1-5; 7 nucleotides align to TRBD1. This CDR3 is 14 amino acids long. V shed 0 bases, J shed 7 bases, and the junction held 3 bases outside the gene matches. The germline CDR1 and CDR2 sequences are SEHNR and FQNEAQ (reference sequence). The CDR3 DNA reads TGTGCCAGCAGCTTAGCGACAGGGAACCAGCCCCAGCATTTT. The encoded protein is CASSLATGNQPQHF.

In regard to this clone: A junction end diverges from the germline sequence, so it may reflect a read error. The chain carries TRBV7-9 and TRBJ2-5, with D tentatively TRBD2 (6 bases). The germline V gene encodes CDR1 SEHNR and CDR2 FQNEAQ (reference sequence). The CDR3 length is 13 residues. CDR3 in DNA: TGTTCCAGCAGCCCGGGGAGGCAAGAGACCCAGTACTTC. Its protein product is CSSSPGRQETQYF.

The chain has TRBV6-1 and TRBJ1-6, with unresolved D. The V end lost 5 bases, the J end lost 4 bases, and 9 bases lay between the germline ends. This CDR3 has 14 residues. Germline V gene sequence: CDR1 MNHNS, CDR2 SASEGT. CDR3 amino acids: CASSLTRYNSPLHF. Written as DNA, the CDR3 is TGTGCCAGCAGTCTGACAAGGTATAATTCACCCCTCCACTTT.

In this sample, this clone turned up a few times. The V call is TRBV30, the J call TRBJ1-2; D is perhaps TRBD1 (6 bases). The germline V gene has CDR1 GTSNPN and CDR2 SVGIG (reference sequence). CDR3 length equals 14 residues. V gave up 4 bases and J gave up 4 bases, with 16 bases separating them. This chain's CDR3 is CAWTRQDLLYGYTF. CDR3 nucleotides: TGTGCCTGGACTAGACAGGACCTACTCTATGGCTACACCTTC.

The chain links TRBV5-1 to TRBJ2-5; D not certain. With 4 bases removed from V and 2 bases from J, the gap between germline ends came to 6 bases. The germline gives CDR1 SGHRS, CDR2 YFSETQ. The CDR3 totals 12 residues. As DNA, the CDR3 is TGCGCCAGCAGCACGACACAAGAGACCCAGTACTTC. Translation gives CASSTTQETQYF.

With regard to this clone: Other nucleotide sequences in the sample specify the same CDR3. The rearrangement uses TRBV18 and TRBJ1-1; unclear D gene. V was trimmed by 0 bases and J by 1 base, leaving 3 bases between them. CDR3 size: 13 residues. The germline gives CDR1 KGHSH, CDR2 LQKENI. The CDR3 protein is CASSPPGNTEAFF. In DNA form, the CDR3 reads TGTGCCAGCTCACCACCCGGGAACACTGAAGCTTTCTTT.

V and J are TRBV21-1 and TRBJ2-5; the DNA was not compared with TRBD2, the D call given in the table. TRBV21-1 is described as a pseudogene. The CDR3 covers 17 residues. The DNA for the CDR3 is TGTGCCAGCAGCCAGACCCAACGGGCAGGGAGGCAAGAGACCCAGTACTTC. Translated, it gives CASSQTQRAGRQETQYF.

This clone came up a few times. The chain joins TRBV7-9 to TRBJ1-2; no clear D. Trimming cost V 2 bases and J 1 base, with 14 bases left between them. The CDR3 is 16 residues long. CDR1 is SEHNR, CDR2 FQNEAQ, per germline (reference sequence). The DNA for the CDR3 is TGTGCCAGCAGCTTAAAGGAGGCGGACCTTAACTATGGCTACACCTTC. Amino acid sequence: CASSLKEADLNYGYTF.

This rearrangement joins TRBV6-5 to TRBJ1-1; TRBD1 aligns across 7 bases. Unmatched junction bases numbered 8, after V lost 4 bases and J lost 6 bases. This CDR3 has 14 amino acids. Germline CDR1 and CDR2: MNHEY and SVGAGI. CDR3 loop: CASSWDRINAEAFF. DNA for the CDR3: TGTGCCAGCAGTTGGGACAGAATAAACGCTGAAGCTTTCTTT.

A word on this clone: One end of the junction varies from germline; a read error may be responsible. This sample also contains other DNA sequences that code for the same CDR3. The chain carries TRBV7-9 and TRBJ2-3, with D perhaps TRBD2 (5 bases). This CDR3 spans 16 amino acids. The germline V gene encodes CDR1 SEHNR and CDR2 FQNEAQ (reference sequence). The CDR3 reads CASSLSGTTSTDTQYF. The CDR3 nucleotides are TGCGCCAGCAGCTTATCGGGAACAACTAGCACAGATACGCAGTATTTT.

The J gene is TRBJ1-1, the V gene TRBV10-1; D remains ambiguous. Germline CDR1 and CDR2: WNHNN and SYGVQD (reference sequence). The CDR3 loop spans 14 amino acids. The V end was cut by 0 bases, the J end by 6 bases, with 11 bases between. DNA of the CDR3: TGCGCCAGCAGTGAGTCACGGGGAAGGGCTGAAGCTTTCTTT. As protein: CASSESRGRAEAFF.

This CDR3 is CASYFRALTDTQYF. The CDR3 nucleotides are TGCGCCAGCTACTTCAGGGCTCTCACAGATACGCAGTATTTT. The chain combines TRBV5-1 with TRBJ2-3, with a possible D match to TRBD1 (5 bases). Germline CDR1 is SGHRS and CDR2 is YFSETQ. This CDR3 has 14 residues. V shed 7 bases and J shed 2 bases, with 14 bases lying between them.

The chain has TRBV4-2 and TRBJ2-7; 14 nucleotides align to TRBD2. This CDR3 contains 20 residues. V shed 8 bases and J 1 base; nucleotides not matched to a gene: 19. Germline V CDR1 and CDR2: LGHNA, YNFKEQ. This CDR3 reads CASAIRQGTGTSGSSYEQYF. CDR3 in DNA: TGTGCCAGCGCTATAAGACAGGGGACCGGGACTAGCGGGAGTTCCTACGAGCAGTACTTC.

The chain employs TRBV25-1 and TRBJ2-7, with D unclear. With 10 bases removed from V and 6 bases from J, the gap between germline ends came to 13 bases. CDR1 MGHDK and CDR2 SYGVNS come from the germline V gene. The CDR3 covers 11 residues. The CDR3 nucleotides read TGTGCCATCCGCCCCCCCAGCGAGCAGTACTTC. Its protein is CAIRPPSEQYF.

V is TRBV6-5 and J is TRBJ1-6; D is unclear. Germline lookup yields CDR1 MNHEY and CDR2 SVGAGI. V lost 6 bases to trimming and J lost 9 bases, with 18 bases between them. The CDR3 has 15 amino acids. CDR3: CASRYLGTNSSPLHF. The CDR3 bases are TGTGCCAGCAGGTATTTAGGAACTAATTCTTCACCCCTCCACTTT.

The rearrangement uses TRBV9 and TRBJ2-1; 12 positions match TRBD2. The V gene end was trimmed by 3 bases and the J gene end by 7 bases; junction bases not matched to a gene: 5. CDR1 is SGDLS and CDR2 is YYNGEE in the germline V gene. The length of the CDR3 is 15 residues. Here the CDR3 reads CASSARLAGENEQFF. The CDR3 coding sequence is TGTGCCAGCAGCGCAAGACTAGCGGGGGAGAATGAGCAGTTCTTC.

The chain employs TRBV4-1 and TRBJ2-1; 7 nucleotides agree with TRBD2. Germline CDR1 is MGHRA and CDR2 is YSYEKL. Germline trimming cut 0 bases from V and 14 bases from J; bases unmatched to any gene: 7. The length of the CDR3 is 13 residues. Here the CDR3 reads CASSQDKGLRKFF. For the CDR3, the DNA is TGCGCCAGCAGCCAAGATAAGGGACTACGAAAGTTCTTC.

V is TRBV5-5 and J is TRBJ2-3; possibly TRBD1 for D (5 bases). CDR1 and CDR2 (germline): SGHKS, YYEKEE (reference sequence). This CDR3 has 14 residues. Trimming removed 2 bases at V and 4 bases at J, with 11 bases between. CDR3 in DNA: TGTGCCAGCAGCTTAAGGATAGGGGCAGATACGCAGTATTTT. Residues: CASSLRIGADTQYF.

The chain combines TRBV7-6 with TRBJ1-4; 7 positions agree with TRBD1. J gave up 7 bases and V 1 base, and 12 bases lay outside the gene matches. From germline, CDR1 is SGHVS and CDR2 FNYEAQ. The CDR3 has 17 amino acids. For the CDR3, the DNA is TGTGCCAGCAGCTTAGAACCCAGGGGGAGGCGGGCTGAAAAACTGTTTTTT. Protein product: CASSLEPRGRRAEKLFF.

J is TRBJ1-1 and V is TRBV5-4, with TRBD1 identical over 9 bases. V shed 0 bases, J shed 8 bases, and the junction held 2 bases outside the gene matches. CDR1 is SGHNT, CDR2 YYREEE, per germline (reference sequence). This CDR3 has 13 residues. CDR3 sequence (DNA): TGTGCCAGCAGCTTGGGGGACAGGGTAGAAGCTTTCTTT. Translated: CASSLGDRVEAFF.

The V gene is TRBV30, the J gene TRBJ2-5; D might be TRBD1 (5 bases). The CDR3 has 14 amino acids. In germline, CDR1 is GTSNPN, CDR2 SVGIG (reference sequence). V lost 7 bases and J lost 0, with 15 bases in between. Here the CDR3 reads CASTRTLHQETQYF. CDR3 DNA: TGTGCCTCTACAAGGACACTCCACCAAGAGACCCAGTACTTC.